The 26 T cell receptor beta chains below come from one sample, sequenced in a study of blood T cells in healthy people across ages. Using a J-beta primer mix together with a sample-barcoded 5' primer, a second PCR was run for about 6 to 12 cycles. One entry per CDR3 protein, called by TCRdb with MiXCR from the 5' RACE reads. Of about 930,000 distinct CDR3 sequences listed, 25% to 30% are singletons. The same specimen was also included in a second study, on T cells of mothers and their children.

Sequences were obtained from blood. These receptors were taken from a woman aged 35 to 49 in good health.

Only a few counts were recorded for this clonotype. The V gene is TRBV12-3 or TRBV12-4, the J gene TRBJ1-2; D may be TRBD1 (5 bases). The length of the CDR3 is 13 residues. The germline V and J ends were trimmed by 5 bases and 7 bases, with 14 bases remaining between them. DNA of the CDR3: TGTGCCAGCAGTGCGGGACCCTCCTTTGGCTACACCTTC. Protein sequence: CASSAGPSFGYTF.

Ten or more counts support this clonotype. This chain joins TRBV4-1 and TRBJ2-7, with D unresolved. Deletions cut 2 bases from V and 1 base from J, with 9 bases between. CDR1 and CDR2 (germline): MGHRA, YSYEKL. The CDR3 runs to 14 residues. This CDR3 is CASSQTPESYEQYF. The CDR3 DNA sequence: TGCGCCAGCAGCCAAACCCCGGAGTCCTACGAGCAGTACTTC.

The chain couples TRBV20-1 to TRBJ1-3, with D uncertain. CDR1 and CDR2 from the germline V gene are DFQATT and SNEGSKA (reference sequence). This CDR3 spans 14 amino acids. V shed 0 bases and J shed 4 bases, with 10 bases lying between them. The CDR3 DNA is TGCAGTGCTAGAGATCAAGAGCCGGGAAACACCATATATTTT. It specifies CSARDQEPGNTIYF.

The V and J genes are TRBV5-1 and TRBJ2-6; D unclear. V was pared by 2 bases and J by 0 bases, with 9 bases between. The CDR3 sequence is 16 residues long. The germline V gene has CDR1 SGHRS and CDR2 YFSETQ. The CDR3, as DNA: TGCGCCAGCAGCTTTTATGGTTCCTCTGGGGCCAACGTCCTGACTTTC. This translates into CASSFYGSSGANVLTF.

This rearrangement joins TRBV5-1 to TRBJ2-1; 10 nucleotides line up with TRBD1. This CDR3 comprises 19 residues. Germline V gives CDR1 SGHRS, CDR2 YFSETQ. The junction had 9 bases not matched to a gene; V was cut back by 0 bases and J by 0 bases. The CDR3 DNA reads TGCGCCAGCAGCTTGGACGACAGGGGGCTTTTCAGCTCCTACAATGAGCAGTTCTTC. Protein product: CASSLDDRGLFSSYNEQFF.

This clonotype has just a few counts. This rearrangement joins TRBV4-1 to TRBJ1-6, with D uncertain. With 3 bases removed from V and 18 bases from J, the gap between germline ends came to 18 bases. The CDR3 totals 13 residues. Germline lookup yields CDR1 MGHRA and CDR2 YSYEKL. The CDR3 loop reads CASSQELVRPSHF. CDR3 in DNA: TGCGCCAGCAGCCAGGAACTAGTTAGGCCCAGCCACTTT.

The CDR3 bases are TGTGCCAGCACCCCGGGGCACAGAACCTACGAGCAGTACTTC. Translating gives CASTPGHRTYEQYF. V gene TRBV28 combines with J gene TRBJ2-7; either TRBD1 or TRBD2 may fit D (5 bases each). Trimming took off 7 bases at V and 2 bases at J, with 15 bases between the two ends. Germline CDR1 is MDHEN and CDR2 is SYDVKM. This CDR3 contains 14 residues.

J is TRBJ1-1 and V is TRBV19; tentative D call: TRBD1 (6 bases). Per the germline V gene, CDR1 is LNHDA and CDR2 is SQIVND (reference sequence). The CDR3 is made up of 12 amino acids. The germline V and J ends were trimmed by 1 base and 6 bases, with 6 bases remaining between them. The CDR3 DNA is TGTGCCAGTAGTATAGGACAGGCTGAAGCTTTCTTT. Translation: CASSIGQAEAFF.

This clonotype appeared a few times. This sequence joins TRBV3-1 and TRBJ1-4; D remains unclear. V was shortened by 2 bases and J by 1 base, with 5 bases between the two germline ends. CDR3 length: 14 residues. The V gene's germline CDR1 is LGHDT and CDR2 YNNKEL (reference sequence). For the CDR3, the DNA is TGTGCCAGCAGCCAACAAATAACTAATGAAAAACTGTTTTTT. This codes for CASSQQITNEKLFF.

This clonotype was seen a few times. The CDR3 is CASSLVGLAGDEQYF. The CDR3 DNA reads as TGTGCCAGCAGCTTGGTTGGACTAGCGGGGGACGAGCAGTACTTC. This sequence joins TRBV5-4 and TRBJ2-5, with 13 bases identical to TRBD2. The closer fit of TRBJ2-7 to the DNA end suggests the J call may be wrong. Germline CDR1 reads SGHNT; CDR2 reads YYREEE (reference sequence). The CDR3 loop spans 15 amino acids.

The rearrangement joins TRBV4-1 to TRBJ2-7, with 11 bases aligning to TRBD1. V gave up 5 bases and J gave up 5 bases; unmatched junction bases: 11. The CDR3 is 16 amino acids. CDR1 is MGHRA and CDR2 is YSYEKL in the germline V gene. CDR3 residues: CASSSEPGQGVDEQYF. CDR3 in DNA: TGCGCCAGCAGCTCGGAACCGGGACAGGGGGTGGACGAGCAGTACTTC.

This clonotype was observed many times. The chain carries TRBV12-3 or TRBV12-4 and TRBJ1-1, with D unresolved. Deletions cut 6 bases from V and 7 bases from J, with 12 bases between. CDR3 length: 12 amino acids. The CDR3 coding sequence is TGTGCCAGCAGGTTTGGTGGGGTTGAAGCTTTCTTT. It encodes CASRFGGVEAFF.

The chain employs TRBV5-1 and TRBJ2-3; D call uncertain. The CDR3 is 15 residues long. The germline CDR1 and CDR2 sequences are SGHRS and YFSETQ. Deletions cut 0 bases from V and 2 bases from J, with 10 bases between. The CDR3 region has the DNA TGCGCCAGCAGCTTGGCGACAACGGACACAGATACGCAGTATTTT. Protein product: CASSLATTDTDTQYF.

This clonotype was recorded a few times. V and J are TRBV3-1 and TRBJ2-7; the D gene is possibly TRBD2 (5 bases). Trimming pared 3 bases from V and 6 bases from J, leaving 9 bases between. CDR1 and CDR2 from the germline V gene are LGHDT and YNNKEL (reference sequence). The CDR3 runs to 12 residues. The DNA for the CDR3 is TGTGCCAGCAGCCAGAGAGGGCCCGAGCAGTACTTC. Its protein is CASSQRGPEQYF.

The rearrangement uses TRBV28 and TRBJ1-5, with D unclear. Per germline, CDR1 MDHEN and CDR2 SYDVKM. V lost 5 bases and J 4 bases, leaving 12 bases between the germline ends. This CDR3 comprises 14 residues. CDR3 nucleotide sequence: TGTGCCAGCAGTCACGTACGGAAGAATCAGCCCCAGCATTTT. It codes for CASSHVRKNQPQHF.

The sample holds a few counts of this clonotype. This chain connects TRBV11-2 to TRBJ1-5; D call uncertain. This CDR3 is built from 13 residues. Germline V gene data show CDR1 as SGHAT and CDR2 as FQNNGV. V was pared by 8 bases and J by 4 bases, with 12 bases between. The CDR3 DNA reads TGTGCCAGCTCTTTTGGTGTAAATCAGCCCCAGCATTTT. Protein product: CASSFGVNQPQHF.

The chain carries TRBV27 and TRBJ1-5; a weak D match, TRBD1 (6 bases). Trimming stripped 5 bases from V and 7 bases from J, with 27 bases between. This CDR3 has 18 amino acids. Per the germline V gene, CDR1 is MNHEY and CDR2 is SMNVEV (reference sequence). The DNA of the CDR3 is TGTGCCAGCAGTCCAAAAGCCCCCGGGACATATGGCGACCAGCCCCAGCATTTT. This encodes CASSPKAPGTYGDQPQHF.

Of note for this clonotype: An end of the junction does not agree with germline; a read error may underlie this. The rearrangement uses TRBV28 and TRBJ2-7; weak D call: TRBD2 (6 bases). Gene TRBJ2-5 matches the end of the DNA better, so the J call may be wrong. This CDR3 contains 13 residues. Germline loops: CDR1 MDHEN, CDR2 SYDVKM. The CDR3 spells CAGSFRGEETQYF. The CDR3 DNA is TGTGCCGGCAGTTTTCGCGGGGAGGAGACCCAGTACTTC.

The J gene is TRBJ2-5, the V gene TRBV12-3 or TRBV12-4; tentatively, D is TRBD2 (5 bases). The CDR3 totals 11 residues. V was pared by 5 bases and J by 9 bases, with 10 bases between. For the CDR3, the DNA is TGTGCCAGCAGTCCGGCCGGGGCCCAGTACTTC. Translated, it gives CASSPAGAQYF.

The V call is TRBV20-1, the J call TRBJ2-5; 9 nucleotides align to TRBD1. Unmatched junction bases numbered 13, after V lost 6 bases and J lost 5 bases. The CDR3 length is 15 residues. Germline V CDR1 and CDR2: DFQATT, SNEGSKA (reference sequence). The CDR3 sequence: CSADAGTGTYETQYF. The CDR3 region has the DNA TGCAGTGCCGATGCCGGGACAGGGACTTACGAGACCCAGTACTTC.

The chain recombines TRBV9 with TRBJ2-1; unclear D gene. From germline, CDR1 is SGDLS and CDR2 YYNGEE. The CDR3 has 12 amino acids. V was clipped by 4 bases and J by 6 bases, with 8 bases between them. CDR3 DNA: TGTGCCAGCAGCCAAGCTCCCAATGAGCAGTTCTTC. Residues: CASSQAPNEQFF. The full variable domain, rest sourced from reference TRBV9 and TRBJ2-1, is DSGVTQTPKHLITATGQRVTLRCSPRSGDLSVYWYQQSLDQGLQFLIQYYNGEERAKGNILERFSAQQFPDLHSELNLSSLELGDSALYFCASSQAPNEQFFGPGTRLTVL.

The chain uses TRBV20-1 and TRBJ2-5, with TRBD2 matching 9 bases. The V and J ends lost 3 bases and 1 base, in that order; junction bases with no gene match: 9. There are 16 residues in the CDR3. Germline loops: CDR1 DFQATT, CDR2 SNEGSKA (reference sequence). The CDR3 reads CSARVVSGGAQETQYF. As DNA, the CDR3 is TGCAGTGCTAGGGTAGTTAGCGGGGGAGCCCAAGAGACCCAGTACTTC.

This clonotype has a count of ten or more. This chain connects TRBV5-1 to TRBJ2-1; 7 nucleotides match TRBD1. Germline assignment: CDR1 SGHRS and CDR2 YFSETQ. Trimming cost V 0 bases and J 4 bases; bases outside gene matches: 4. The CDR3 totals 15 residues. The CDR3 DNA reads TGCGCCAGCAGCTTGGAAGGGGGCGCGTACAATGAGCAGTTCTTC. Protein sequence: CASSLEGGAYNEQFF.

This clonotype was found many times. J is TRBJ2-6 and V is TRBV7-8; a weak D match, TRBD2 (5 bases). Per germline, CDR1 SGHVS and CDR2 FQNEAQ. This CDR3 is 16 amino acids long. V lost 2 bases, J lost 0 bases, and 8 bases lay in between. CDR3 DNA sequence: TGTGCCAGCAGCTTACTGGGGAGCTCTGGGGCCAACGTCCTGACTTTC. Encoded protein: CASSLLGSSGANVLTF.

This clonotype appeared many times. The chain is built from TRBV20-1 and TRBJ1-2, with TRBD1 matching 7 bases. The CDR3 is 15 amino acids. V lost 3 bases and J lost 5; bases outside the gene matches: 12. Germline V lookup: CDR1 DFQATT, CDR2 SNEGSKA (reference sequence). The CDR3: CSARSGGGGQYGYTF. In DNA, the CDR3 is TGCAGTGCTAGGTCAGGAGGAGGGGGCCAATATGGCTACACCTTC.

This clonotype was detected many times. V is TRBV5-5 and J is TRBJ1-5; D is uncertain. V lost 5 bases and J lost 0, with 6 bases in between. Per the germline V gene, CDR1 is SGHKS and CDR2 is YYEKEE (reference sequence). The length of the CDR3 is 13 residues. In DNA, the CDR3 is TGTGCCAGCAGTGGGGATAGCAATCAGCCCCAGCATTTT. Its translation is CASSGDSNQPQHF.